The 11 T cell receptor beta chains below were found in one sample sequenced in a study of vaccination effects on CD4 cells after COVID-19. At the end of 10 days of culture, CD4+ T cells were isolated. PCR showed that the person got SARS-CoV-2 infection at some point between March and December 2020. Participants were vaccinated with two doses of either the BNT162b2 or mRNA-1273 vaccine. These receptors have no identified antigens. TCRdb's copy holds only in-frame clones and misses some; the assay was immunoSEQ multiplex PCR. The repertoire includes around 53,000 clones, nearly 75% of them detected once, and about 5% sits in the top ten. Sequencing was performed on CD4+ T cells from PBMCs cultured without peptide, taken after COVID-19 vaccination. These receptors all come from a human donor who had a prior SARS-CoV-2 infection.

The rearrangement joins TRBV7-3 to TRBJ1-1; 8 bases fit TRBD1. V lost 5 bases, J lost 4 bases, and 6 bases stayed unmatched. The germline CDR1 and CDR2 sequences are SGHTA and FQGTGA. The CDR3 totals 14 residues. CDR3 region: CASSPQGDGTEAFF. The CDR3 nucleotides are TGTGCCAGCAGCCCACAGGGGGACGGCACTGAAGCTTTCTTT.

This chain uses TRBV7-2 with TRBJ1-1, with TRBD1 matching 9 bases. V dropped 5 bases and J dropped 5; count of bases not matched to a gene: 9. The CDR3 length is 15 residues. Germline CDR1 is SGHTA and CDR2 is FQGNSA. DNA of the CDR3: TGTGCCAGCAGCAACACAGGGGGCTATGGGACTGAAGCTTTCTTT. It specifies CASSNTGGYGTEAFF.

The J gene is TRBJ2-5, the V gene TRBV5-1; tentatively, D is TRBD1 (6 bases). The CDR3 is 14 amino acids. V dropped 0 bases and J dropped 4 bases, with 10 bases sitting between them. Germline CDR1 reads SGHRS; CDR2 reads YFSETQ. DNA for the CDR3: TGCGCCAGCAGCTTGGCAGGGGTGGTAGAGACCCAGTACTTC. Protein product: CASSLAGVVETQYF.

This clone was found a few times. The V gene is TRBV27, the J gene TRBJ2-7; tentative D call: TRBD1 (5 bases). This CDR3 has 12 residues. V was trimmed by 3 bases and J by 6 bases, leaving 9 bases between them. CDR1 is MNHEY and CDR2 is SMNVEV in the germline V gene (reference sequence). CDR3 nucleotides: TGTGCCAGCAGTTTCAAGGGGTTCGAGCAGTACTTC. This translates into CASSFKGFEQYF.

CDR3 sequence (DNA): TGTGCCAGCAGCTTAGGAGGCCGTGTCTCGGACACTGAAGCTTTCTTT. This codes for CASSLGGRVSDTEAFF. The J gene is TRBJ1-1, the V gene TRBV11-3, with D unclear. The germline CDR1 and CDR2 sequences are SGHNT and YENEEA. Trimming left V 1 base short and J 3 bases short, with 15 bases between. The length of the CDR3 is 16 residues.

The rearrangement links TRBV4-2 to TRBJ2-5, with 10 bases fitting TRBD1. This CDR3 is built from 24 residues. J lost 5 bases, V lost 2 bases, and 32 bases had no gene match. The germline CDR1 and CDR2 sequences are LGHNA and YNFKEQ. This CDR3 reads CASSQLSPSTLVPGTGASGETQYF. DNA for the CDR3: TGTGCCAGCAGCCAACTATCCCCAAGTACCCTCGTTCCGGGGACAGGGGCCAGTGGGGAGACCCAGTACTTC.

The rearrangement joins TRBV5-6 to TRBJ1-1, with 7 positions matching TRBD1. CDR3 size: 17 residues. The ends lost 1 base at V and 0 bases at J; junction bases unmatched: 9. CDR1 is SGHDT and CDR2 is YYEEEE in the germline V gene. The DNA of the CDR3 is TGTGCCAGCAGCTTGTTCCAGGGGGTAGTAATGAACACTGAAGCTTTCTTT. Protein: CASSLFQGVVMNTEAFF.

This clone was observed a few times. This chain connects TRBV7-2 to TRBJ2-1, with D hard to call. Per germline, CDR1 SGHTA and CDR2 FQGNSA. The V end was cut by 0 bases, the J end by 8 bases, with 8 bases between. The length of the CDR3 is 13 residues. The CDR3, as DNA: TGTGCCAGCAGCTTAGCGGAAGGGTATGAGCAGTTCTTC. Its protein is CASSLAEGYEQFF.

This chain uses TRBV6-5 with TRBJ2-7; the match to TRBD2 covers 13 bases. Per germline, CDR1 MNHEY and CDR2 SVGAGI. V shed 8 bases, J shed 5 bases, and the junction held 3 bases outside the gene matches. The CDR3 is 13 residues long. The CDR3 region is CASGGLAGDEQYF. In DNA form, the CDR3 reads TGTGCCAGCGGAGGACTAGCGGGAGACGAGCAGTACTTC.

The gene calls are TRBV13 and TRBJ2-7; 10 bases match TRBD1. The CDR3 contains 15 residues. Per germline, CDR1 PRHDT and CDR2 FYEKMQ (reference sequence). With V trimmed by 1 base and J by 5 bases, 5 bases remained unmatched. The CDR3 nucleotides are TGTGCCAGCAGCTTAGAGGGGACAGGGGATGACGAGCAGTACTTC. This codes for CASSLEGTGDDEQYF.

CDR3 DNA: TGTGCCAGCAGCTTAGCCCACCGGGACAATGAGCAGTTCTTC. It is translated as CASSLAHRDNEQFF. The chain carries TRBV11-1 and TRBJ2-1; D not resolved. Germline-derived CDR1 and CDR2 are SGHAT and FQDESV (reference sequence). V was pared by 0 bases and J by 5 bases, with 8 bases between. The CDR3 is 14 amino acids.